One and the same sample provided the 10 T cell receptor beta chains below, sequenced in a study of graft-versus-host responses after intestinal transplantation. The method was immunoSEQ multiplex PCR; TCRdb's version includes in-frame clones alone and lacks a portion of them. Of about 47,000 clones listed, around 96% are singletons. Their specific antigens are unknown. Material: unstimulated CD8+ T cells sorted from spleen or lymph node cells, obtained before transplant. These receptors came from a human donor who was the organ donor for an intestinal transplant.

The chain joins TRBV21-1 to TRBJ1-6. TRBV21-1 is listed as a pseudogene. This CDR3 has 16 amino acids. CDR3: CASSKEEIRYNSPLHF. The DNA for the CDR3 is TGTGCCAGCAGCAAAGAGGAGATCCGCTATAATTCACCCCTCCACTTT.

DNA of the CDR3: TGTGCCTGGGGGGATGACGGGGGAAACAATGAGCAGTTCTTC. It translates to CAWGDDGGNNEQFF. This chain connects TRBV30 to TRBJ2-1, with a weak D call TRBD2 (6 bases). The CDR3 consists of 14 residues. V lost 5 bases and J 5 bases, leaving 16 bases between the germline ends. Per germline, CDR1 GTSNPN and CDR2 SVGIG (reference sequence).

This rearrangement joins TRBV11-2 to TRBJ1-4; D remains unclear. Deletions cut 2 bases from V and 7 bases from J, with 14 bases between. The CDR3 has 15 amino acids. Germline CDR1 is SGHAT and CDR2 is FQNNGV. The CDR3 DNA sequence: TGTGCCAGCAGCTTAACACGGATGTCAGGTGAAAAACTGTTTTTT. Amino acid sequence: CASSLTRMSGEKLFF.

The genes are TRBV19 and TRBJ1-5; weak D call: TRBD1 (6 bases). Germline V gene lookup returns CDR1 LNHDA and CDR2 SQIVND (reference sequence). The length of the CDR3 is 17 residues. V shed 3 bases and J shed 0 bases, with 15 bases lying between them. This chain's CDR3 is CASSIPGHLYSNQPQHF. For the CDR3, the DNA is TGTGCCAGTAGTATTCCGGGACACCTTTATAGCAATCAGCCCCAGCATTTT. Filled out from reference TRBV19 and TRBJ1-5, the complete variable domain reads DGGITQSPKYLFRKEGQNVTLSCEQNLNHDAMYWYRQDPGQGLRLIYYSQIVNDFQKGDIAEGYSVSREKKESFPLTVTSAQKNPTAFYLCASSIPGHLYSNQPQHFGDGTRLSIL.

In DNA form, the CDR3 reads TGCGCCAGCAGTCCAGGGCCTCTAGCCAAAAACATTCAGTACTTC. Translation gives CASSPGPLAKNIQYF. The chain employs TRBV5-1 and TRBJ2-4; D possibly corresponds to TRBD1 (5 bases). Trimming shortened V by 5 bases and J by 0 bases, and 12 bases separated the two germline ends. CDR1 is SGHRS and CDR2 is YFSETQ in the germline V gene. The CDR3 sequence is 15 residues long.

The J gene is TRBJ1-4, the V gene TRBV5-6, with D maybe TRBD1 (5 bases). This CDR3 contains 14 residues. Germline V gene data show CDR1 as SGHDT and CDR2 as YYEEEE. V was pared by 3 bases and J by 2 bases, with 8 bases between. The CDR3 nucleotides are TGTGCCAGCAGCTGGGGGGGTACTAATGAAAAACTGTTTTTT. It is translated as CASSWGGTNEKLFF.

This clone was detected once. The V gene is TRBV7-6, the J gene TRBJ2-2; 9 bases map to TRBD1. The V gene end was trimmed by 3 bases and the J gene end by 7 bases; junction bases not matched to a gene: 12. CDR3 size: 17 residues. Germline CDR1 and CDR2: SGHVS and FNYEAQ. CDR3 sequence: CASSLSILQGAHGELFF. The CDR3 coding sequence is TGTGCCAGCAGCTTGTCCATCCTACAGGGGGCACACGGGGAGCTGTTTTTT. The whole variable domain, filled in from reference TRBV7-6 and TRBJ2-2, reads GAGVSQSPRYKVTKRGQDVALRCDPISGHVSLYWYRQALGQGPEFLTYFNYEAQQDKSGLPNDRFSAERPEGSISTLTIQRTEQRDSAMYRCASSLSILQGAHGELFFGEGSRLTVL.

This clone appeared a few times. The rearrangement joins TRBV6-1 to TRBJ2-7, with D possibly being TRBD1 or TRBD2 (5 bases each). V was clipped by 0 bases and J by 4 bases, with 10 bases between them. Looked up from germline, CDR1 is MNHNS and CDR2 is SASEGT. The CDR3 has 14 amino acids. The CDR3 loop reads CASSEAIGGYEQYF. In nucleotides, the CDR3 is TGTGCCAGCAGTGAAGCGATTGGGGGTTACGAGCAGTACTTC.

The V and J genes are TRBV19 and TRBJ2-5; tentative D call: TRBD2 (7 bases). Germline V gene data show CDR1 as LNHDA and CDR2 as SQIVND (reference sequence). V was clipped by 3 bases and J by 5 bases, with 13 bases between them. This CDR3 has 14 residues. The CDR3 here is CASSISGGLETQYF. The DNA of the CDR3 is TGTGCCAGTAGTATCTCCGGGGGGCTGGAGACCCAGTACTTC.

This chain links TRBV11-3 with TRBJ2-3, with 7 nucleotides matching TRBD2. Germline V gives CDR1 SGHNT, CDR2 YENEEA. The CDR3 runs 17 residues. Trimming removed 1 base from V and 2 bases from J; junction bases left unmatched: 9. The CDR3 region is CASSLGSRGLTTDTQYF. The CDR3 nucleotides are TGTGCCAGCAGCTTAGGGTCCCGGGGACTAACCACAGATACGCAGTATTTT.